The 3 T cell receptor beta chains reported below all come from one sample, sequenced in a study of T cells in Graves' hyperthyroidism and ophthalmopathy. Amplified regions were TCR beta CDR3 sequences from RNA transcripts. When the TCR CDR3 underwent first-round RT-PCR, the HTBI primer set was used. TCRdb re-called the multiplex PCR reads with MiXCR, one entry per CDR3 protein. Of 400,000 or so distinct CDR3 sequences in the sample, 11% to 15% are singletons; the top ten hold approximately 29%. The sequencing input was blood. These receptors originate from a man aged 45-65 years with Graves' ophthalmopathy.

Regarding this clonotype: Since a much larger clone is just one base distant, this may be a read error. The CDR3 sequence: CATSVNGGSGADTRYF. As DNA, the CDR3 is TGTGCCACCAGTGTCAATGGCGGGAGTGGCGCAGATACGCGGTATTTT. The rearrangement joins TRBV24-1 to TRBJ2-3, with 7 bases lining up with TRBD2. The CDR3 runs 16 residues. The germline V gene encodes CDR1 KGHDR and CDR2 SFDVKD.

This clonotype was observed at least ten times. This chain joins TRBV28 and TRBJ2-5; TRBD2 agrees at 8 bases. The J segment lost 2 bases and the V segment lost 9 bases, leaving 11 bases of the junction unmatched. The CDR3 has 15 amino acids. Germline V gene data show CDR1 as MDHEN and CDR2 as SYDVKM. The CDR3 DNA sequence: TGTGCCAGTCAGTTCGCGAGCGGGAGACAAGAGACCCAGTACTTC. Protein product: CASQFASGRQETQYF.

Remarks on this clonotype: A read error may be the cause here, since a much bigger clone is one base away. The rearrangement uses TRBV11-2 and TRBJ1-6; D ambiguous. The germline CDR1 and CDR2 sequences are SGHAT and FQNNGV. The V and J ends lost 5 bases and 8 bases respectively, with 16 bases between them. The CDR3 sequence is 15 residues long. CDR3 DNA sequence: TGTGCCAGCAGCGCTATGGCAGTTGTGGATTCACCCCTCCACTTT. This codes for CASSAMAVVDSPLHF.